One sample yielded the 4 T cell receptor beta chains listed below, sequenced in a study of beta chain features in type 1 diabetes. Expressed TCRB transcripts were sequenced because the isolated RNA had all been reverse transcribed beforehand. TCRdb's copy holds only in-frame clones and misses some; the assay was immunoSEQ multiplex PCR. The sample gives a few hundred thousand clones, about 13% of which show up once; roughly 0.015% is in the top ten. These receptors have no identified antigens. General study findings and limits: A moderate, significant TCRB CDR3 shortening appeared in type 1 diabetes across four CD4+ subsets.

Input material: naive CD4+ T cells from blood. Receptors originate from a young woman with type 1 diabetes.

The V gene is TRBV7-2, the J gene TRBJ1-2; the match to TRBD1 covers 7 bases. Trimming removed 1 base from V and 5 bases from J; junction bases left unmatched: 7. CDR3 length: 15 amino acids. The germline V gene has CDR1 SGHTA and CDR2 FQGNSA. This CDR3 reads CASSLEVTGIYGYTF. In nucleotides, the CDR3 is TGTGCCAGCAGCTTAGAGGTGACAGGGATTTATGGCTACACCTTC. The full variable domain, completed using reference TRBV7-2 and TRBJ1-2, is GAGVSQSPSNKVTEKGKDVELRCDPISGHTALYWYRQSLGQGLEFLIYFQGNSAPDKSGLPSDRFSAERTGGSVSTLTIQRTQQEDSAVYLCASSLEVTGIYGYTFGSGTRLTVV.

The chain links TRBV2 to TRBJ2-6; 7 bases map to TRBD1. The CDR3 has 15 residues. Germline V gives CDR1 SNHLY, CDR2 FYNNEI. V was clipped by 6 bases and J by 2 bases; unmatched bases: 4. CDR3 nucleotides: TGTGCCAGCAGGGCGACAGGGCCTGGGGCCAACGTCCTGACTTTC. Translating gives CASRATGPGANVLTF.

V gene TRBV20-1 combines with J gene TRBJ1-2, with D hard to call. CDR1 is DFQATT, CDR2 SNEGSKA, per germline (reference sequence). V was shortened by 6 bases and J by 8 bases, with 13 bases between the two germline ends. The CDR3 is made up of 11 amino acids. The CDR3 here is CSARRQPGYTF. CDR3 DNA: TGCAGTGCCCGACGACAACCGGGCTACACCTTC.

The rearrangement uses TRBV6-1 and TRBJ2-7, with TRBD2 as a possible D gene (6 bases). The CDR3 loop spans 14 amino acids. V was pared by 6 bases and J by 0 bases, with 12 bases between. Germline lookup yields CDR1 MNHNS and CDR2 SASEGT. Here the CDR3 DNA reads TGTGCCAGCAGCCCACGGGGAGGCTCCTACGAGCAGTACGTC. Its protein is CASSPRGGSYEQYV.